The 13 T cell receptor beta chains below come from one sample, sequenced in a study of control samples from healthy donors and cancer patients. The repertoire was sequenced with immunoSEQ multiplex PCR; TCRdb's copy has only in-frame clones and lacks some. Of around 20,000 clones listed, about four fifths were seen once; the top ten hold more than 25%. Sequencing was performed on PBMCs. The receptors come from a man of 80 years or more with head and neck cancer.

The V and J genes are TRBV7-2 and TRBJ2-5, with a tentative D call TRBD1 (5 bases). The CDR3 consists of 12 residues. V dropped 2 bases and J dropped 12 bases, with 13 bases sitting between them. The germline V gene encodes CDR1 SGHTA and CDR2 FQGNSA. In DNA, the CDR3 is TGTGCCAGCAGCTTAATAGCCAGGGAAAAGTACTTC. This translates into CASSLIAREKYF.

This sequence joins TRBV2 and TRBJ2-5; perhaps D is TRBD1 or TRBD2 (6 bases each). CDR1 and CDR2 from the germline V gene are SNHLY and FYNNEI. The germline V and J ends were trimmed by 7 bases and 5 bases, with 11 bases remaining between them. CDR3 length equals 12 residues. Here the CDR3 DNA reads TGTGCCAGCATCGGGGGCTGGGAGACCCAGTACTTC. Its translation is CASIGGWETQYF.

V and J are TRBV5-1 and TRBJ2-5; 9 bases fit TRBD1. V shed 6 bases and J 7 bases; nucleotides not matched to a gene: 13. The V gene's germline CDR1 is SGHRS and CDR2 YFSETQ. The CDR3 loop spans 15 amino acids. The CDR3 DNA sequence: TGCGCCAGCAAAGCCGGGACAGGGACGTTCGGGACCCAGTACTTC. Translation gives CASKAGTGTFGTQYF.

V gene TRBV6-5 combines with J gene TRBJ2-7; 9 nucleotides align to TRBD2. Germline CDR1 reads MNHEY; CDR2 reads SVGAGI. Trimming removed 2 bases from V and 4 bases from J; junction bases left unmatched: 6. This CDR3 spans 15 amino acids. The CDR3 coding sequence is TGTGCCAGCAGTTACGGTGCGGGGGGGCGGTACGAGCAGTACTTC. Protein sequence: CASSYGAGGRYEQYF.

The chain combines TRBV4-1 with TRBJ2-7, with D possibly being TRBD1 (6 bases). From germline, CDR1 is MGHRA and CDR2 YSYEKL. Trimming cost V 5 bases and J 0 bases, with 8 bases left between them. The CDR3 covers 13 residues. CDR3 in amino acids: CASSYRDSYEQYF. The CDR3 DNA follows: TGCGCCAGCAGCTACAGGGACTCCTACGAGCAGTACTTC.

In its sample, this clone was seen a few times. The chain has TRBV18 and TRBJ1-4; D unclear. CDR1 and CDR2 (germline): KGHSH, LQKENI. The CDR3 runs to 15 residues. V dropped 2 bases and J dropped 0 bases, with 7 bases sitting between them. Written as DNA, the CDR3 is TGTGCCAGCTCACCATTGACATCAACTAATGAAAAACTGTTTTTT. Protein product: CASSPLTSTNEKLFF.

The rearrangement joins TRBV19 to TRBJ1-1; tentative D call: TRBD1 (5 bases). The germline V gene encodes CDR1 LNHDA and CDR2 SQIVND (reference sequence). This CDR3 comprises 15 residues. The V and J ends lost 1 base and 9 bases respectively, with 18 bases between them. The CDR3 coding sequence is TGTGCCAGTAGTATAGCCCTGGGACTACTGAATAAAGCTTTCTTT. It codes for CASSIALGLLNKAFF.

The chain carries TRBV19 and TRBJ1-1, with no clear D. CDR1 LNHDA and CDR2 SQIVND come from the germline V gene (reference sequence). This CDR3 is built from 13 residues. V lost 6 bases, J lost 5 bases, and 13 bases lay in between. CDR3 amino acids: CASSSSGWTEAFF. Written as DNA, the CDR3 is TGTGCCAGTAGCTCGTCAGGCTGGACTGAAGCTTTCTTT.

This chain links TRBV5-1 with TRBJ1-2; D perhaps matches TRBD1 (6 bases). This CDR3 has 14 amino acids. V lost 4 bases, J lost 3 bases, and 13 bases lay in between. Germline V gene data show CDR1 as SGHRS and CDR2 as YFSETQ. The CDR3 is CASSQQGLYYGYTF. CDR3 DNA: TGCGCCAGCAGCCAGCAGGGGCTCTACTATGGCTACACCTTC.

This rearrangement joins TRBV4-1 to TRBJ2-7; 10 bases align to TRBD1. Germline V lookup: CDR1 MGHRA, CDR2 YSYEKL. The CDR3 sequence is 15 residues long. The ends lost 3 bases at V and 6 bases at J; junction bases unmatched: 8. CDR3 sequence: CASSQVLGDRGEQYF. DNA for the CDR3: TGCGCCAGCAGCCAGGTGTTGGGGGACAGGGGCGAGCAGTACTTC.

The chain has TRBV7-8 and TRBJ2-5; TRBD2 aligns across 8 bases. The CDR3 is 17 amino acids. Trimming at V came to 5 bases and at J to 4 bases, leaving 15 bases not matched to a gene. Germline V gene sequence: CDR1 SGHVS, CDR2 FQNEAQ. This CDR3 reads CASSASWSGSNPETQYF. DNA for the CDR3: TGTGCCAGCAGCGCCTCGTGGAGCGGGAGTAACCCAGAGACCCAGTACTTC.

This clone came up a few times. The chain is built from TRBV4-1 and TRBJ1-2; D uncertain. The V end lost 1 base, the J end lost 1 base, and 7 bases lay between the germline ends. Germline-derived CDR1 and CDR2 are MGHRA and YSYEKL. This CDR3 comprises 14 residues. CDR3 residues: CASSQATDNYGYTF. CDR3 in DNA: TGCGCCAGCAGCCAAGCGACGGATAACTATGGCTACACCTTC.

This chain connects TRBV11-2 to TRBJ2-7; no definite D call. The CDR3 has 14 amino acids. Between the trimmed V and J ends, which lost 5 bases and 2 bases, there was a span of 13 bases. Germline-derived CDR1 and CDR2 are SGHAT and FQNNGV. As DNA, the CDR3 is TGTGCCAGCAGCCGGACGGCTAGGCCCTACGAGCAGTACTTC. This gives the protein CASSRTARPYEQYF.